The clone carrying this TCR beta chain appeared once. Its cognate antigen is unknown. Other nucleotide sequences in the sample specify the same CDR3. The CDR3 extends over 15 amino acids. V lost 2 bases, J lost 5 bases, and 3 bases stayed unmatched. Germline assignment: CDR1 SGHDT and CDR2 YYEEEE. Naive CD8 cells were CD45RO-negative, positively selected for CCR7, excluding terminally differentiated effector memory CD45RA+ cells. Some clones are missing from TCRdb's copy, which holds only in-frame ones; the method was immunoSEQ multiplex PCR. The sample comprises about 1,800,000 clones, about 95% of which are singletons, and 1% to 1.5% rests with the top ten. This sample is drawn from a study of shared clonotypes between healthy human individuals. Study-wide findings and caveats: Only blood underwent sampling, and tissue repertoires likely differ.

This chain uses TRBV5-6 with TRBJ2-5, with TRBD2 matching over 13 bases. The TCR originated in a young man in good health. Specimen: naive CD8+ T cells sorted from blood. The DNA of the CDR3 is TGTGCCAGCAGCTTACTAGCGGGGGGGCCCGAGACCCAGTACTTC. As protein: CASSLLAGGPETQYF. The full variable domain, rest sourced from reference TRBV5-6 and TRBJ2-5, is DAGVTQSPTHLIKTRGQQVTLRCSPKSGHDTVSWYQQALGQGPQFIFQYYEEEERQRGNFPDRFSGHQFPNYSSELNVNALLLGDSALYLCASSLLAGGPETQYFGPGTRLLVL.